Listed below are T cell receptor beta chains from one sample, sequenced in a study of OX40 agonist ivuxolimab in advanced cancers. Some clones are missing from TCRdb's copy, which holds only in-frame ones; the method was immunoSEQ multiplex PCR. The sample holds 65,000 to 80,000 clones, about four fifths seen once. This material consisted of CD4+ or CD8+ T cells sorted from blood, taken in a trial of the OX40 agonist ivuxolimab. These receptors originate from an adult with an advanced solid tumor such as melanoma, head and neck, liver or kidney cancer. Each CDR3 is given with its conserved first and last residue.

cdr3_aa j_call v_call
CASSEGLELGSGTQYF TRBJ2-3 TRBV9
CASSLTPSVTYEQYF TRBJ2-7 TRBV7-2
CASSLYQGANTQYF TRBJ2-3 TRBV5-1
CASSLTLGRNTIYF TRBJ1-3 TRBV5-5
CASRPRGHTGELFF TRBJ2-2 TRBV6-5
CASSSSRVTEAFF TRBJ1-1 TRBV7-3
CASRNRGLSTEAFF TRBJ1-1 TRBV6-5
CASTRDRDDYGYTF TRBJ1-2 TRBV6-5
CASRRVLAGGAGELFF TRBJ2-2 TRBV5-1
CASSYGQGARGYTF TRBJ1-2 TRBV6-5
CASSESVASGRRFF TRBJ2-1 TRBV6-1
CASSQVTGTTGELFF TRBJ2-2 TRBV4-1
CASSTGTPGELFF TRBJ1-4 TRBV19
CASSLGWAGNTIYF TRBJ1-3 TRBV7-9
CASSTTLRTNTEAFF TRBJ1-1 TRBV28
CASTETVGLGEQFF TRBJ2-1 TRBV2
CASSADFYGYTF TRBJ1-2 TRBV6-1
CASSPKLGNTIYF TRBJ1-3 TRBV18
CASSSLAGDETQYF TRBJ2-5 TRBV5-6
CASSLVGTGGKNEQFF TRBJ2-1 TRBV7-2
CASSFEGSYTGELFF TRBJ2-2 TRBV11-2
CASSPSPGTGEDGYTF TRBJ1-2 TRBV18
CASSLTGYNEQFF TRBJ2-1 TRBV7-3
CASGKGSGLSYEQYF TRBJ2-7 TRBV6-1
CASSRSGGSSNEQFF TRBJ2-1 TRBV6-6
CASSRQGPSYNEQFF TRBJ2-1 TRBV19
CASSPRPAGTTLDTQYF TRBJ2-3 TRBV18
CASSLPGQGTKTQYF TRBJ2-5 TRBV5-1
CASSVGGTADTQYF TRBJ2-3 TRBV19
CASSQDPGGTDTQYF TRBJ2-3 TRBV4-3
CASSYFGSLRREAFF TRBJ1-1 TRBV6-5
CASSSGTSRGAQHF TRBJ1-5 TRBV19
CASSERGARTQYF TRBJ2-5 TRBV12-5
CASSRRSGQGSYEQYF TRBJ2-7 TRBV14
CASSLEGVGSYLMKEKLFF TRBJ1-4 TRBV7-2
CASRWGGTDYEQYF NA TRBV2
CASTRDRGLGYTF TRBJ1-2 TRBV14
CASSYSRGTNTEAFF TRBJ1-1 TRBV6-6
CASSLRGLNEKLFF TRBJ1-4 TRBV7-2
CASSLGTLLEAFF TRBJ1-1 TRBV28
CASSQLRGGEAFF TRBJ1-1 TRBV4-2
CASSQRTSVTDTQYF TRBJ2-3 TRBV4-2
CASSEAGGADGYTF TRBJ1-2 TRBV6-1
CASSSTGGANVLTF TRBJ2-6 TRBV27
CASSLYRGNYGYTF TRBJ1-2 TRBV27
CASRRTNEQFF TRBJ2-1 TRBV7-8
CASSFEMTPRRRGSNVQYF TRBJ2-7 TRBV23-1
CASSTQPGQRGHEQYF TRBJ2-7 TRBV19
CASSPGQSGRGQYF TRBJ2-3 TRBV14
CASFPPNRVEAFF TRBJ1-1 TRBV19